What follows is one TCR beta chain and its context. Its antigen remains unidentified. Germline CDR1 and CDR2: SGHTA and FQGTGA. The CDR3 contains 13 residues. V dropped 5 bases and J dropped 7; count of bases not matched to a gene: 3. At collection, donors were nominally healthy, but unrecorded immune exposures were probable. This PCR relied on a set of 60 Vbeta primers and 13 Jbeta primers. The repertoire was sequenced with immunoSEQ multiplex PCR; TCRdb's copy has only in-frame clones and lacks some. The sample table includes approximately 110,000 clones. This entry comes from a study of cytomegalovirus exposure and HLA in healthy donors. Study information: Unique TCRs numbering roughly 80 million, obtained from HLA-typed donors, made up an early data release.

Study findings and constraints: Later, an analysis found that common viral pathogens appeared to be linked with several of the most significant clusters. The study labeled 150 to 200 TCR beta chains cytomegalovirus-associated.

The gene calls are TRBV7-3 and TRBJ1-5, with 9 nucleotides matching TRBD1. The source is a man younger than 45 in good health and CMV-seronegative. The sequenced sample consisted of PBMCs. The CDR3 protein is CASSQDRGQPQHF. For the CDR3, the DNA is TGTGCCAGCAGCCAGGACAGGGGACAGCCCCAGCATTTT. The variable domain in full, completed from reference TRBV7-3 and TRBJ1-5, reads GAGVSQTPSNKVTEKGKYVELRCDPISGHTALYWYRQSLGQGPEFLIYFQGTGAADDSGLPNDRFFAVRPEGSVSTLKIQRTERGDSAVYLCASSQDRGQPQHFGDGTRLSIL.